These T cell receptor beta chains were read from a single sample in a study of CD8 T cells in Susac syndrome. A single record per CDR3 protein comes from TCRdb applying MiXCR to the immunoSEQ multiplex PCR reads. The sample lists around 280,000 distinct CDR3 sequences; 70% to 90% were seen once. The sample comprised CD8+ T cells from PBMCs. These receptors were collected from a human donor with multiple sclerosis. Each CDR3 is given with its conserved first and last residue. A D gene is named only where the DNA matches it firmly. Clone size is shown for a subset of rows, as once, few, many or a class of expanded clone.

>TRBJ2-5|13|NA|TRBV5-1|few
TGCGCCAGCAGCTTGGTGTTGGGAGAGACCCAGTACTTC
CASSLVLGETQYF
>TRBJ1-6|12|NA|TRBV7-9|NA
TGTGCCAGCAGCCCGAATAATTCACCCCTCCACTTT
CASSPNNSPLHF
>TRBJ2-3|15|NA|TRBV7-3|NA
TGTGCCAGCAGTGGGGCGGGGCCAAGCACAGATACGCAGTATTTT
CASSGAGPSTDTQYF
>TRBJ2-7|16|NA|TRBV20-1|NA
TGCAGTGCTTCCAAGGACCTAAGGGGCTTTAGGGACGAGCAGTACTTC
CSASKDLRGFRDEQYF
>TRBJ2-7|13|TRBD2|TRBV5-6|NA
TGTGCCACCTCGGGACTAGCGGACTACGAGCAGTACTTC
CATSGLADYEQYF
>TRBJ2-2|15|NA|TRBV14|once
TGTGCCAGCAGCCCTCAGACGCGGCAGGTTGGGGAGCTGTTTTTT
CASSPQTRQVGELFF
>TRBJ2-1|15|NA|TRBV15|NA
TGTGCCACCAGCAGAGCGGGACTTCTATACAATGAGCAGTTCTTC
CATSRAGLLYNEQFF
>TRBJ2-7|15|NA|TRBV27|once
TGTGCCAGCAGTTCCCCCCGGGACGGAAGATACGAGCAGTACTTC
CASSSPRDGRYEQYF
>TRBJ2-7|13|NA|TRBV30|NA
TGTGCCTGGAGTGTACTGGGGGTGTACGAGCAGTACTTC
CAWSVLGVYEQYF
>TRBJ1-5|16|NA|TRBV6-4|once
TGTGCCAGCAGTGACCGGTTTATGAAACCCAATCAGCCCCAGCATTTT
CASSDRFMKPNQPQHF
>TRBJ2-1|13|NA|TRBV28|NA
TGTGCCAGCAGTTTCGGAGATCCCAATGAGCAGTTCTTC
CASSFGDPNEQFF
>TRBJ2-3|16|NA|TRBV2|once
TGTGCCAGCAGTGAGCTTTCCGGGACGAGCACAGATACGCAGTATTTT
CASSELSGTSTDTQYF
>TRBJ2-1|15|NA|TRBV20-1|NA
TGCAGTGCACCGGGTCCGGGGGGCTTACAATTAGAGCAGTTCTTC
CSAPGPGGLQLEQFF
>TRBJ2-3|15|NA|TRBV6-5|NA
TGTGCCAGCAGTCTCGGGAGTAGAAGCACAGATACGCAGTATTTT
CASSLGSRSTDTQYF
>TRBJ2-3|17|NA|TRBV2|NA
TGTGCCAGCAGTGACCCTAGAGCGGGCCGGGGCACAGATATGCAGTATTTT
CASSDPRAGRGTDMQYF
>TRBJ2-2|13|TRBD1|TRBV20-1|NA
TGCAGTGCTATACAACAGGGGGCCGGGGAGCTGTTTTTT
CSAIQQGAGELFF
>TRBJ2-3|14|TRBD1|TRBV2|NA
TGTGCCAGCAGTGTTCGGGGACAGACAGATACGCAGTATTTT
CASSVRGQTDTQYF
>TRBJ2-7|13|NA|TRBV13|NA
TGTGCCAGCAGCTTAGGATTACGGCACGAGCAGTACTTC
CASSLGLRHEQYF
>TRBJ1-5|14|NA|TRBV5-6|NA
TGTGCCAGCAGCTTTCGAGCCAGCAATCAGCCCCAGCATTTT
CASSFRASNQPQHF
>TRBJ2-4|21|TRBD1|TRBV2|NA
TGTGCCAGCAGTGAAGCGCTTCTAAGGACAGGGCCTAAATATACCAAAAACATTCAGTACTTC
CASSEALLRTGPKYTKNIQYF
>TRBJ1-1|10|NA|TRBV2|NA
TGTGCCAGCGGGGGGGGTGAAGCTTTCTTT
CASGGGEAFF
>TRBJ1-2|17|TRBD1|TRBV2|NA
TGTGCCAGCATCGGATTGAGGGACAGGGGATCCTTCTATGGCTACACCTTC
CASIGLRDRGSFYGYTF
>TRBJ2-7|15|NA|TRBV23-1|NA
TGCGCCAGCAGTCTGCTGACCTTCCTCTCCTACGAGCAGTACTTC
CASSLLTFLSYEQYF
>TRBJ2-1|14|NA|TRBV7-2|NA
TGTGCCAGCAGCTTAACCCCGGGACACAATGAGCAGTTCTTC
CASSLTPGHNEQFF
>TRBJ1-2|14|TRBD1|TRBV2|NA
TGTGCCACAACTTCAGTAGACAGGGTGTATGGCTACACCTTC
CATTSVDRVYGYTF
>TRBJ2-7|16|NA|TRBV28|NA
TGTGCCAGCAGTCCAACCGCGCCGGGTCCCCAAGACGAGCAGTACTTC
CASSPTAPGPQDEQYF
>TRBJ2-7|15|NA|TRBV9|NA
TGTGCCAGCAGCGTAGACGGGGGGACAAGGTACGAGCAGTACTTC
CASSVDGGTRYEQYF
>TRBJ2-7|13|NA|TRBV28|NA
TGTGCCAGCAGTTTCCCCAGGCCTAACGAGCAGTACTTC
CASSFPRPNEQYF
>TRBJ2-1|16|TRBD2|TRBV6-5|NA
TGTGCCAGCAGTTTGTTTTTAGCGGGAGAGAGTAGTGAGCAGTTCTTC
CASSLFLAGESSEQFF